This T cell receptor beta chain was retrieved from a study of T-cell memory formation after mild COVID-19. This clonotype was seen only a few times. Germline is not matched at one junction end, which may reflect a read error. TCRdb independently ran MiXCR on the 5' RACE reads; one entry per CDR3 protein. The sample consists of about 57,000 distinct CDR3 sequences, 12% of them appearing once. The clonotype originates from a man aged 18 to 30 who had mild COVID-19 (a few samples of this study predate the infection). Cell type and time point are not known. Specimen: PBMCs or a T cell subset sorted from them (not recorded which).

The CDR3 spells CSARFRATFF. DNA for the CDR3: TGCAGTGCTAGGTTCCGGGCCACATTTTTC. The chain employs TRBV20-1 and TRBJ1-2; D gene unclear. This CDR3 is 10 amino acids long. Germline V gives CDR1 DFQATT, CDR2 SNEGSKA (reference sequence).